This TCR beta chain stems from a study of T cells after yellow fever vaccination. The germline CDR1 and CDR2 sequences are DFQATT and SNEGSKA (reference sequence). Deletions cut 5 bases from V and 10 bases from J, with 9 bases between. The CDR3 has 10 amino acids. One entry per CDR3 protein, called by TCRdb with MiXCR from the 5' RACE reads. Of around 300,000 distinct CDR3 sequences in the sample, 13% were seen once. This clonotype was counted many times. The sequence came from a man aged 30-40 years who received the YFV17D yellow fever vaccine. The chain carries TRBV20-1 and TRBJ2-1; D is unclear. The sequencing here drew on CD4+ T cells sorted from PBMCs, taken 45 days after the yellow fever booster vaccination. The CDR3 sequence is CSAFNLEQFF. In nucleotides, the CDR3 is TGCAGTGCTTTTAACTTGGAGCAGTTCTTC.